The 5 T cell receptor beta chains below were found in one sample sequenced in a study of blood T cell repertoires in COVID-19. Produced via immunoSEQ multiplex PCR; TCRdb's table is partial and in-frame only. The sample consists of about 300,000 clones, just over 85% of them appearing once. Sequences were obtained from PBMCs or T cells enriched from blood (not recorded which). The receptor set was obtained from a young man who had recovered from COVID-19.

The table lists this clone with a count of one. A read error may account for a junction end that differs from germline. The chain is built from TRBV7-4 and TRBJ2-7; 9 bases fit TRBD2. This CDR3 has 18 residues. Per germline, CDR1 SGHVT and CDR2 SQSDAQ. The CDR3 DNA follows: TGTGCCAGCACCTTACTAAACCTGCCGGGAGCGGGAGGTATCGAGCAGTACTTC. As protein: CASTLLNLPGAGGIEQYF. The whole variable domain, remainder taken from reference TRBV7-4 and TRBJ2-7, is GAGVSQSPRYKVAKRGRDVALRCDSISGHVTLYWYRQTLGQGSEVLTYSQSDAQRDKSGRPSGRFSAERPERSVSTLKIQRTEQGDSAVYLCASTLLNLPGAGGIEQYFGPGTRLTVT.

Only a few counts were recorded for this clone. The gene calls are TRBV11-1 and TRBJ1-5, with D maybe TRBD1 (5 bases). This CDR3 has 13 amino acids. Between the trimmed V and J ends, which lost 5 bases and 7 bases, there was a span of 12 bases. CDR1 and CDR2 from the germline V gene are SGHAT and FQDESV (reference sequence). CDR3 in DNA: TGTGCCAGCAGCCTGGGACTAGGGCAGCCCCAGCATTTT. It codes for CASSLGLGQPQHF.

The chain joins TRBV4-1 to TRBJ1-2; the D is unclear. Trimming cost V 0 bases and J 7 bases, with 18 bases left between them. CDR1 is MGHRA and CDR2 is YSYEKL in the germline V gene. CDR3 length: 16 amino acids. For the CDR3, the DNA is TGCGCCAGCAGCCAAGAATCGGGGTATTCCCCGGCTGGCTACACCTTC. This translates into CASSQESGYSPAGYTF.

The chain recombines TRBV5-1 with TRBJ2-3, with TRBD1 as a possible D gene (5 bases). V lost 4 bases to trimming and J lost 2 bases, with 14 bases between them. CDR3 length: 15 amino acids. CDR1 and CDR2 (germline): SGHRS, YFSETQ. DNA for the CDR3: TGCGCCAGCAGCAGATCCAGGGTAGTCACAGATACGCAGTATTTT. Translation: CASSRSRVVTDTQYF.

V usage is TRBV5-4 and J usage is TRBJ1-2; TRBD1 matches at 12 bases. The CDR3 runs to 15 residues. V was pared by 4 bases and J by 7 bases, with 8 bases of the junction left unmatched. CDR1 is SGHNT and CDR2 is YYREEE in the germline V gene (reference sequence). The CDR3 DNA follows: TGTGCCAGCAGCCCCCGGGACAGGGGGCGGGGTGGCTACACCTTC. Translation gives CASSPRDRGRGGYTF.